Shown below are 23 T cell receptor beta chains from a single sample sequenced in a study of blood T cells in healthy people across ages. Then a second PCR, running roughly 7 to 11 cycles, was carried out with a sample-barcoded 5' primer and a J-beta primer mix. From the 5' RACE reads, TCRdb called clonotypes with MiXCR, one entry per CDR3 protein. The sample consists of approximately 830,000 distinct CDR3 sequences, 62% of them appearing once. Specimen: blood. The receptors here all came from a man under 40 in good health.

On this clonotype: Sequence at one end of the junction differs from germline and may be a read error. V usage is TRBV5-1 and J usage is TRBJ2-5; 8 nucleotides align to TRBD1. The CDR3 length is 14 residues. The germline V gene encodes CDR1 SGHRS and CDR2 YFSETQ. The CDR3 region has the DNA TGTGCCAGCAGTTCCACAGGGGGCCAAGAGACCCAGTACTTC. As protein: CASSSTGGQETQYF.

This chain links TRBV15 with TRBJ1-5, with D possibly TRBD1 on 5 matching bases. CDR3 length: 15 residues. The ends were cut back, 2 bases at V and 3 bases at J, with 11 bases in the middle. CDR1 LNHNV and CDR2 YYDKDF come from the germline V gene (reference sequence). The CDR3 reads CATSRLQVPNQPQHF. CDR3 sequence (DNA): TGTGCCACCAGCAGACTACAGGTGCCCAATCAGCCCCAGCATTTT.

As regards this clonotype: A much larger clonotype is one base distant, so this may be a read error. The CDR3 loop reads CAISGDRELFDEQFF. The DNA for the CDR3 is TGTGCCATCAGTGGGGACAGGGAGCTTTTCGACGAGCAGTTCTTC. This chain links TRBV10-3 with TRBJ2-1, with 9 bases fitting TRBD1. Germline values: CDR1 ENHRY, CDR2 SYGVKD. J was trimmed by 10 bases and V by 4 bases; bases with no gene match: 11. This CDR3 spans 15 amino acids.

This sequence joins TRBV6-4 and TRBJ2-1; D is unclear. V was clipped by 7 bases and J by 0 bases, with 13 bases between them. CDR1 and CDR2 (germline): MRHNA, SNTAGT. The CDR3 contains 15 residues. CDR3 nucleotide sequence: TGTGCCAGCATCTGCTCCATGGGCTCCTACAATGAGCAGTTCTTC. Translation gives CASICSMGSYNEQFF.

This sequence joins TRBV7-9 and TRBJ1-1; D is ambiguous. The CDR3 runs 13 residues. Per the germline V gene, CDR1 is SEHNR and CDR2 is FQNEAQ (reference sequence). Trimming stripped 10 bases from V and 1 base from J, with 13 bases between. The CDR3 DNA reads as TGTGCCATACCGGGGTCCCCGAACACTGAAGCTTTCTTT. Translation gives CAIPGSPNTEAFF.

V usage is TRBV12-3 or TRBV12-4 and J usage is TRBJ2-4; 14 bases map to TRBD2. V shed 6 bases, J shed 13 bases, and the junction held 17 bases outside the gene matches. The CDR3 is 17 amino acids. Here the CDR3 reads CASSRPPGLAGGYEQYF. The CDR3 nucleotides read TGTGCCAGCAGCCGCCCCCCCGGACTAGCGGGGGGTTATGAGCAGTACTTC.

CDR3 sequence: CASREDSYNSPLHF. The DNA for the CDR3 is TGTGCCAGCAGGGAAGACAGTTATAATTCACCCCTCCACTTT. The chain is built from TRBV28 and TRBJ1-6; D is perhaps TRBD1 (5 bases). Germline V gene lookup returns CDR1 MDHEN and CDR2 SYDVKM. Trimming pared 6 bases from V and 4 bases from J, leaving 10 bases between. The CDR3 totals 14 residues.

This chain links TRBV7-2 with TRBJ2-3; 11 bases align to TRBD2. With V trimmed by 5 bases and J by 6 bases, 7 bases remained unmatched. Looked up from germline, CDR1 is SGHTA and CDR2 is FQGNSA. The CDR3 extends over 15 amino acids. CDR3 loop: CASSMTSGESDTQYF. The DNA for the CDR3 is TGTGCCAGCAGCATGACTAGCGGGGAATCGGATACGCAGTATTTT.

The genes are TRBV6-6 and TRBJ2-7; D perhaps matches TRBD1 (6 bases). Trimming took 6 bases from V and 5 from J, leaving 20 bases between them. The CDR3 runs to 15 residues. Germline CDR1 and CDR2: MNHNY and SVGAGI (reference sequence). CDR3 loop: CASSSTSGGSNEQYF. CDR3 sequence (DNA): TGTGCCAGCAGCTCTACATCTGGGGGCAGCAACGAGCAGTACTTC.

In the case of this clonotype: Germline is not matched at one junction end, which may reflect a read error. The V gene is TRBV12-3 or TRBV12-4, the J gene TRBJ2-1, with 9 bases fitting TRBD1. The CDR3 consists of 14 residues. The CDR3, as DNA: TGTGCCAGCGGTTTCTTGGACAGGGGCAATGAGCAGTTCTTC. This codes for CASGFLDRGNEQFF.

In its sample, this clonotype was seen once. This chain connects TRBV3-1 to TRBJ2-4; no reliable D call. The DNA end is a closer match to TRBJ2-5, so the J assignment may be wrong. CDR1 is LGHDT, CDR2 YNNKEL, per germline (reference sequence). The CDR3 totals 16 residues. In nucleotides, the CDR3 is TGTGCCAGCAGCCAAGATCGTGCGGACCCACAAGAGACCCAGTACTTC. Amino acid sequence: CASSQDRADPQETQYF.

This clonotype was detected a few times. The chain joins TRBV9 to TRBJ2-7; D is uncertain. V gave up 4 bases and J gave up 0 bases, with 17 bases separating them. Germline values: CDR1 SGDLS, CDR2 YYNGEE. The CDR3 has 16 amino acids. Here the CDR3 reads CASSFYDGRTSYEQYF. The CDR3 nucleotides are TGTGCCAGCAGCTTCTATGATGGCCGCACCTCCTACGAGCAGTACTTC.

This clonotype appeared a few times. V usage is TRBV20-1 and J usage is TRBJ2-1, with 10 bases lining up with TRBD2. The germline gives CDR1 DFQATT, CDR2 SNEGSKA (reference sequence). CDR3 length: 14 residues. The V and J ends lost 0 bases and 6 bases, in that order; junction bases with no gene match: 2. The CDR3 here is CSARDLAGVNEQFF. In DNA, the CDR3 is TGCAGTGCTAGAGATCTAGCGGGGGTCAATGAGCAGTTCTTC.

The chain links TRBV6-1 to TRBJ2-1, with TRBD1 matching 9 bases. V gave up 3 bases and J gave up 8 bases; unmatched junction bases: 11. Germline V gives CDR1 MNHNS, CDR2 SASEGT. The CDR3 is made up of 16 amino acids. In DNA form, the CDR3 reads TGTGCCAGCAGTGACCCGGGACAGGGAAGAGTATATGAGCAGTTCTTC. This translates into CASSDPGQGRVYEQFF.

V and J are TRBV7-8 and TRBJ2-5, with 7 bases lining up with TRBD1. CDR1 is SGHVS, CDR2 FQNEAQ, per germline. V shed 4 bases, J shed 2 bases, and the junction held 10 bases outside the gene matches. The CDR3 extends over 16 amino acids. The CDR3 DNA reads TGTGCCAGCAGCTCCGACAAATGGGACAGACAAGAGACCCAGTACTTC. Encoded protein: CASSSDKWDRQETQYF.

The chain couples TRBV10-3 to TRBJ2-1, with D unclear. The DNA end lines up better with TRBJ2-7; the J call may be wrong. Germline lookup yields CDR1 ENHRY and CDR2 SYGVKD. There are 15 residues in the CDR3. The CDR3 DNA reads as TGTGCCATCAGTGAGACTGCACAGCCGTTCCACGAGCAGTACTTC. This translates into CAISETAQPFHEQYF.

This clonotype was detected only a few times. This chain joins TRBV10-3 and TRBJ1-4; 9 nucleotides align to TRBD1. J gave up 5 bases and V 0 bases, and 1 base lay outside the gene matches. Germline-derived CDR1 and CDR2 are ENHRY and SYGVKD. The CDR3 is 15 residues long. The CDR3 sequence is CAISESGTGNEKLFF. Written as DNA, the CDR3 is TGTGCCATCAGTGAGTCCGGGACAGGGAATGAAAAACTGTTTTTT.

This chain links TRBV9 with TRBJ2-4; TRBD2 matches at 8 bases. The CDR3 spans 14 residues. V lost 0 bases, J lost 13 bases, and 9 bases stayed unmatched. CDR1 SGDLS and CDR2 YYNGEE come from the germline V gene. The CDR3 reads CASSVGLANHEQYF. The CDR3, as DNA: TGTGCCAGCAGCGTAGGACTAGCGAATCATGAGCAGTACTTC.

The rearrangement joins TRBV5-1 to TRBJ1-4, with 8 bases matching TRBD1. The CDR3 sequence is 15 residues long. With 3 bases clipped from V and 8 bases from J, the junction kept 9 bases outside the gene matches. The germline V gene encodes CDR1 SGHRS and CDR2 YFSETQ. Here the CDR3 reads CASSSGGQGEEKLFF. The DNA for the CDR3 is TGCGCCAGCAGCTCGGGAGGACAGGGCGAAGAAAAACTGTTTTTT.

On this clonotype: At one boundary the junction diverges from the germline segment, which might be a read error. This CDR3 reads CASSLRGTEYSDQPQHF. The CDR3 bases are TGTGCCAGCAGCTTAAGAGGGACCGAGTATAGCGATCAGCCCCAGCATTTT. The rearrangement links TRBV13 to TRBJ1-5, with a tentative D call TRBD1 (5 bases). In germline, CDR1 is PRHDT, CDR2 FYEKMQ (reference sequence). The CDR3 spans 17 residues.

The chain employs TRBV6-5 and TRBJ2-1, with 12 bases fitting TRBD1. The CDR3 has 15 residues. Germline CDR1 and CDR2: MNHEY and SVGAGI. The J segment lost 9 bases and the V segment lost 6 bases, leaving 9 bases of the junction unmatched. The CDR3 bases are TGTGCCAGCAGGTTCTCGGGACAGGGGGCGACTGAGCAGTTCTTC. Encoded protein: CASRFSGQGATEQFF.

This clonotype was counted ten times or more. This chain uses TRBV10-3 with TRBJ2-5; no reliable D call. The V gene's germline CDR1 is ENHRY and CDR2 SYGVKD. The CDR3 consists of 14 residues. Trimming stripped 0 bases from V and 1 base from J, with 6 bases between. The CDR3: CAISESAGQETQYF. The CDR3 nucleotides read TGTGCCATCAGTGAGTCGGCAGGCCAAGAGACCCAGTACTTC.

The CDR3 region has the DNA TGTGCCAGCAGCTGGGGACAGGGGGCGAGAGGGGCCAACGTCCTGACTTTC. It translates to CASSWGQGARGANVLTF. The chain recombines TRBV5-4 with TRBJ2-6; 12 bases align to TRBD1. In germline, CDR1 is SGHNT, CDR2 YYREEE (reference sequence). The CDR3 covers 17 residues. V lost 3 bases to trimming and J lost 4 bases; unmatched junction nucleotides: 5.